The 14 T cell receptor beta chains presented below share a single source sample, sequenced in a study of tumor and adjacent non-tumor tissue in lung cancer. No cell sorting was done before RNA was extracted from the tissue. A modified ARM-PCR protocol with three rounds of nested PCR amplified TCRbeta. TCRdb reprocessed the multiplex PCR reads via MiXCR and lists one record per CDR3 protein. The table has around 120,000 distinct CDR3 sequences, about 66% seen once; the top ten hold more than 10%. Sequenced: lung tumor tissue. The receptor set was obtained from a man younger than 45 with non-small cell lung cancer.

A note on this clonotype: This may be a read error, as it is one base from a much larger clone. The conserved phenylalanine or tryptophan is not found at the CDR3 terminus, so this likely reflects a read error. The chain has TRBV6-1 and TRBJ1-2; the match to TRBD1 covers 9 bases. The CDR3 is 16 residues long. The germline V gene encodes CDR1 MNHNS and CDR2 SASEGT. Trimming took 7 bases from V and 7 from J; bases not matched to a gene: 16. CDR3 sequence: CASTHQRAGQGFGYTL. CDR3 DNA sequence: TGTGCCAGCACCCACCAGCGAGCGGGACAGGGATTTGGCTACACCTTA.

With regard to this clonotype: This sequence may be a read error, since a much larger clone differs from it by one base. This chain connects TRBV10-3 to TRBJ1-2; 8 bases fit TRBD1. Germline V gives CDR1 ENHRY, CDR2 SYGVKD. V dropped 3 bases and J dropped 7; count of bases not matched to a gene: 7. CDR3 length: 14 residues. The CDR3 coding sequence is TGTGCCATCAGTGATATGCAGGGGGCGATTGGCTACACCTTC. This gives the protein CAISDMQGAIGYTF.

To note about this clonotype: This may be a read error, as it is one base from a much larger clone. The chain combines TRBV20-1 with TRBJ1-5; no clear D gene. The assigned J gene may be wrong: the sequence end matches TRBJ2-3 better. The CDR3 is 15 amino acids. CDR1 and CDR2 from the germline V gene are DFQATT and SNEGSKA (reference sequence). CDR3: CSARSDGQASEPQYF. DNA for the CDR3: TGCAGTGCTAGAAGTGACGGGCAGGCGTCGGAGCCCCAGTATTTT.

At least ten counts were recorded for this clonotype. The genes are TRBV6-5 and TRBJ2-7; 12 nucleotides align to TRBD2. CDR3 length equals 15 residues. Germline lookup yields CDR1 MNHEY and CDR2 SVGAGI. After removal of 4 bases from V and 2 bases from J, the junction contained 3 bases not matched to a gene. CDR3 protein: CASSWTSGVTYEQYF. CDR3 in DNA: TGTGCCAGCAGTTGGACTAGCGGGGTTACCTACGAGCAGTACTTC.

The chain employs TRBV20-1 and TRBJ2-7; tentatively, D is TRBD1 (5 bases). The length of the CDR3 is 12 residues. V lost 6 bases and J 3 bases, leaving 12 bases between the germline ends. From germline, CDR1 is DFQATT and CDR2 SNEGSKA (reference sequence). CDR3 sequence: CSARQTVYEQYF. For the CDR3, the DNA is TGCAGTGCCCGACAGACAGTCTACGAGCAGTACTTC.

With regard to this clonotype: Given a much more abundant clone one base away, this may be a read error. The chain carries TRBV12-3 or TRBV12-4 and TRBJ2-3; TRBD2 agrees at 14 bases. CDR3 length equals 15 residues. The CDR3 region has the DNA TGTGCCATCAGTTTGACTAGCGGGGGGGCTATAACGCAGTATTTT. Translating gives CAISLTSGGAITQYF.

With respect to this clonotype: A read error is possible here, since a much larger clone lies one base away. The chain couples TRBV6-5 to TRBJ2-1, with a weak D call TRBD2 (6 bases). The CDR3 runs 15 residues. The germline gives CDR1 MNHEY, CDR2 SVGAGI. Trimming pared 6 bases from V and 4 bases from J, leaving 16 bases between. The CDR3 region is CASSAGLGLYNEQFF. The DNA of the CDR3 is TGTGCCAGCAGCGCCGGACTGGGACTTTACAATGAGCAGTTCTTC.

The chain carries TRBV5-6 and TRBJ2-7; TRBD1 matches at 10 bases. CDR1 is SGHDT, CDR2 YYEEEE, per germline. This CDR3 has 16 residues. V shed 9 bases, J shed 5 bases, and the junction held 17 bases outside the gene matches. The CDR3 protein is CANRVDRGATDHEQYF. DNA for the CDR3: TGTGCCAACAGGGTGGACAGGGGGGCGACAGACCACGAGCAGTACTTC.

A word on this clonotype: Because it lacks the conserved phenylalanine or tryptophan at the end, this CDR3 is likely a read error. The limits of the CDR3 on the DNA are not certain, so only TCRdb's listed CDR3 is given. The CDR3 here is CASSSSGGAETQYL. The chain uses TRBV11-3 and TRBJ2-5; TRBD2 reflects the table's D call only, with no check against the DNA. Per the germline V gene, CDR1 is SGHNT and CDR2 is YENEEA. With termini counted, the CDR3 has 14 amino acids.

Regarding this clonotype: Relative to the germline gene, one junction end is altered; a read error may explain this. The V call is TRBV12-3 or TRBV12-4, the J call TRBJ2-1; possibly TRBD2 for D (6 bases). The CDR3 is made up of 15 amino acids. The chain's CDR3 is CAISSVLAEYNGQFF. The CDR3 region has the DNA TGTGCCATCAGTTCAGTGTTAGCGGAATACAATGGGCAGTTCTTC.

This clonotype has a handful of counts. The J gene is TRBJ2-4, the V gene TRBV7-9, with TRBD2 matching over 7 bases. The ends lost 4 bases at V and 3 bases at J; junction bases unmatched: 6. Germline loops: CDR1 SEHNR, CDR2 FQNEAQ (reference sequence). The CDR3 covers 15 residues. Here the CDR3 DNA reads TGTGCCAGCAGCTCAAACCGGGAGGTCAAAAACATTCAGTACTTC. Translation: CASSSNREVKNIQYF. Drawing the rest from reference TRBV7-9 and TRBJ2-4, the complete variable domain is DTGVSQNPRHKITKRGQNVTFRCDPISEHNRLYWYRQTLGQGPEFLTYFQNEAQLEKSRLLSDRFSAERPKGSFSTLEIQRTEQGDSAMYLCASSSNREVKNIQYFGAGTRLSVL.

Many counts were recorded for this clonotype. This rearrangement joins TRBV20-1 to TRBJ1-1, with TRBD1 as a possible D gene (5 bases). The CDR3 is made up of 14 amino acids. Trimming cost V 3 bases and J 1 base, with 12 bases left between them. Germline V gene sequence: CDR1 DFQATT, CDR2 SNEGSKA (reference sequence). In DNA, the CDR3 is TGCAGTGCTAGTTATCTCGGGGGGAACACTGAAGCTTTCTTT. Protein product: CSASYLGGNTEAFF.

This clonotype was found a few times. The junction shows a germline mismatch at one end, possibly a read error. The chain links TRBV6-2 or TRBV6-3 to TRBJ2-1, with 10 bases identical to TRBD2. Germline V gene lookup returns CDR1 MNHEY and CDR2 SVGEGT. CDR3 length: 18 residues. The DNA of the CDR3 is TGTGCCAGCAGCTGGGAAGCTAGCGGGGGACTTTCCTACAATGAGCAGATCTTC. It translates to CASSWEASGGLSYNEQIF.

This clonotype was detected ten times or more. The chain recombines TRBV20-1 with TRBJ1-1; D gene ambiguous. The germline gives CDR1 DFQATT, CDR2 SNEGSKA (reference sequence). CDR3 length equals 13 residues. Trimming pared 2 bases from V and 1 base from J, leaving 8 bases between. CDR3 region: CSARNPENTEAFF. CDR3 DNA sequence: TGCAGTGCTAGAAACCCAGAGAACACTGAAGCTTTCTTT.